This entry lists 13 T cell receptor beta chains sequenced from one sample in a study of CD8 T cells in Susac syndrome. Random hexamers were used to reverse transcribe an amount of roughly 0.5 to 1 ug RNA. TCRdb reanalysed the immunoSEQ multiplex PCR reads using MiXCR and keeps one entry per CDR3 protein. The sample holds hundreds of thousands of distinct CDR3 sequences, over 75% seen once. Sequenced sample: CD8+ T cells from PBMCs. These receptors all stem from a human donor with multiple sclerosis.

CDR3 nucleotide sequence: TGCAGCGTTGAAGACAGGACAGAGACCTACAATGAGCAGTTCTTC. It encodes CSVEDRTETYNEQFF. J is TRBJ2-1 and V is TRBV29-1, with D possibly being TRBD1 (6 bases). The CDR3 extends over 15 amino acids. Trimming left V 0 bases short and J 2 bases short, with 11 bases between. Germline CDR1 reads SQVTM; CDR2 reads ANQGSEA.

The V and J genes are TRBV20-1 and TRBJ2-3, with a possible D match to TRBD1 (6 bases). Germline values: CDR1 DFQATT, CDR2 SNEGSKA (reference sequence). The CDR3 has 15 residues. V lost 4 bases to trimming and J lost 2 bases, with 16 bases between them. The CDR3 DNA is TGCAGTGCTAAGTGGATGGGACATCTCACAGATACGCAGTATTTT. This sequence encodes CSAKWMGHLTDTQYF.

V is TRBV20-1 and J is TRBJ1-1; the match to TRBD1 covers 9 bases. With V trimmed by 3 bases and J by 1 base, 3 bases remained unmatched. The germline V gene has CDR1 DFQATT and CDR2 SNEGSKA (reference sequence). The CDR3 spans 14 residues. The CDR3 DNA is TGCAGTGCTAGTGACAGGGGGTCGAACACTGAAGCTTTCTTT. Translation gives CSASDRGSNTEAFF.

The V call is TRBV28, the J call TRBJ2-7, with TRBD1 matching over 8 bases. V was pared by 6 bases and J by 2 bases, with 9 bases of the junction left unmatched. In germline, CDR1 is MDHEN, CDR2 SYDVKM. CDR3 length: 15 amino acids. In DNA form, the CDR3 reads TGTGCCAGCAGCCAACCCCGGGACAGGCCCTACGAGCAGTACTTC. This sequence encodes CASSQPRDRPYEQYF.

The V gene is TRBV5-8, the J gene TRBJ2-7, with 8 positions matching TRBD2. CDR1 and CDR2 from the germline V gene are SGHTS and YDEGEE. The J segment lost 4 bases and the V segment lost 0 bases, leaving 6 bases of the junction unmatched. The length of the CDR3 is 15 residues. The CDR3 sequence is CASSLADSGAYEQYF. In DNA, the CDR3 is TGTGCCAGCAGCTTGGCCGATAGCGGGGCTTACGAGCAGTACTTC.

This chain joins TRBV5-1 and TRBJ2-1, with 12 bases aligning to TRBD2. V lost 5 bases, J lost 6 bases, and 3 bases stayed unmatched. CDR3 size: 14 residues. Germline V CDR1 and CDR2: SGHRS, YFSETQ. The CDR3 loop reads CASRWTSGTNEQFF. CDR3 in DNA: TGCGCCAGCAGATGGACTAGCGGGACCAATGAGCAGTTCTTC. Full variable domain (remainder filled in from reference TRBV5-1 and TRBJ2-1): KAGVTQTPRYLIKTRGQQVTLSCSPISGHRSVSWYQQTPGQGLQFLFEYFSETQRNKGNFPGRFSGRQFSNSRSEMNVSTLELGDSALYLCASRWTSGTNEQFFGPGTRLTVL.

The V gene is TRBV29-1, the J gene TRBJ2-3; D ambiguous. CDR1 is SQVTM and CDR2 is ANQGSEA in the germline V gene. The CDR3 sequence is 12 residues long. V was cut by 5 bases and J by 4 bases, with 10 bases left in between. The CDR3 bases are TGCAGCGTTAAGTCGGTTCCAGATACGCAGTATTTT. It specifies CSVKSVPDTQYF.

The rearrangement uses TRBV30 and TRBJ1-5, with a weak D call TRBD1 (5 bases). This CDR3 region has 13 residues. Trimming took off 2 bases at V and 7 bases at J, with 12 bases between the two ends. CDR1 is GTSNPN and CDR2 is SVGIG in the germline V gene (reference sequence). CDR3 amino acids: CAWSIGARQPQHF. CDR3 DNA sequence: TGTGCCTGGAGTATCGGGGCACGGCAGCCCCAGCATTTT.

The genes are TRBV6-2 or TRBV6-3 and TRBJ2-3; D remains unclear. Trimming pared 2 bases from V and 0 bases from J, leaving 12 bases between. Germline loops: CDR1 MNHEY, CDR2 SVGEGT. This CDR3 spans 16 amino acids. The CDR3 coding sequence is TGTGCCAGCAGTTACCGGACGGCGGCTAGCACAGATACGCAGTATTTT. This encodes CASSYRTAASTDTQYF.

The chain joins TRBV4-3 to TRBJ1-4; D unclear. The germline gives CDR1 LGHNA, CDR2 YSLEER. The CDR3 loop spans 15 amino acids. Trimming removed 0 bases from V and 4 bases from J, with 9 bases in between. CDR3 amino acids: CASSQEKGYNEKLFF. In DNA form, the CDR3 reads TGCGCCAGCAGCCAAGAGAAGGGCTATAATGAAAAACTGTTTTTT.

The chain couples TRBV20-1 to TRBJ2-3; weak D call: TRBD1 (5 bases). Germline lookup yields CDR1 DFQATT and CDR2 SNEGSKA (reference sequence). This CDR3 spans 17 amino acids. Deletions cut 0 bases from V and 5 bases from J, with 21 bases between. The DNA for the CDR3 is TGCAGTGCTAGAGATTTTGGTGGGCTGGGGCCCTTAGATACGCAGTATTTT. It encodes CSARDFGGLGPLDTQYF.

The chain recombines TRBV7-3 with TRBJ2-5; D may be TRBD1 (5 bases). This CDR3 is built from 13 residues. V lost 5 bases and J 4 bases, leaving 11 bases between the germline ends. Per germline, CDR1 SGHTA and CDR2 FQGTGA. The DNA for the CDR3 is TGTGCCAGCAGCCTTTGGCAGGGAGAGACCCAGTACTTC. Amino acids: CASSLWQGETQYF.

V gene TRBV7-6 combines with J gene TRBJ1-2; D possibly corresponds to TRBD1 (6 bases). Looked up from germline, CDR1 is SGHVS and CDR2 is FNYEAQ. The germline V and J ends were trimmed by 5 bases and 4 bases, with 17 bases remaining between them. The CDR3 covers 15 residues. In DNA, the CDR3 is TGTGCCAGCAGCCTAGTAGACGGACAGCCCTATGGCTACACCTTC. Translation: CASSLVDGQPYGYTF.